This T cell receptor (beta chain) emerged from a study of OX40 agonist ivuxolimab in advanced cancers. Study information: Ivuxolimab is an agonistic anti-OX40 (CD134) antibody, and patients were treated with it. General study results and limits: Both CD4+ and CD8+ T cell populations in blood had undergone clonal expansion by week 6 at 0.1 to 3.0 mg/kg.

Regarding this clone: Its antigen is unidentified.

The V gene end was trimmed by 5 bases and the J gene end by 4 bases; junction bases not matched to a gene: 14. This CDR3 is 17 amino acids long. Germline V lookup: CDR1 SGHTA, CDR2 FQGNSA. Sequencing was performed with immunoSEQ multiplex PCR; in TCRdb, only in-frame clones are kept and a portion is missing. The sample includes 50,000 or so clones, about 79% of them seen just once. V is TRBV7-2 and J is TRBJ2-1, with 7 bases fitting TRBD2. The TCR originated in an adult with an advanced solid tumor such as melanoma, head and neck, liver or kidney cancer. Source: CD4+ or CD8+ T cells sorted from blood, taken in a trial of the OX40 agonist ivuxolimab. CDR3 residues: CASSPGGSGGSYNEQFF. Written as DNA, the CDR3 is TGTGCCAGCAGCCCAGGCGGGTCCGGGGGGAGTTACAATGAGCAGTTCTTC.